A selection of T cell receptor beta chains follows, all from one sample in a study of T cell repertoires in cytomegalovirus infection. Each CDR3 protein is one row after TCRdb ran MiXCR on the reads. This sample yields roughly 630,000 distinct CDR3 sequences, of which approximately 24% are seen a single time; around 8% belongs to the top ten. The sequenced sample was CD8+ T cells from PBMCs. These receptors all come from a human donor in good health (CMV status not recorded). Some clones in this sample may be carry-over from other donors' samples. Both conserved end residues are part of each CDR3. The order of the fields is V gene, D gene, clone size, J gene, CDR3 DNA, CDR3 protein. The D gene is left open where the match is weak. The size of a clone is reported for some rows only, either as once, few or many, or as a class for expanded clones.

v_gene: TRBV6-2/TRBV6-3; d_gene: -; abundance: -; j_gene: TRBJ2-1; CDR3nt: TGTGCCAGCAGTTCCCCTTGGGGGGCATCGAATGAGCAGTTCTTC; CDR3aa: CASSSPWGASNEQFF
v_gene: TRBV5-6; d_gene: TRBD2; abundance: many; j_gene: TRBJ2-1; CDR3nt: TGTGCCAGCAGCTTTGCGGGGGGCAGCTCCTACAATGAGCAGTTCTTC; CDR3aa: CASSFAGGSSYNEQFF
v_gene: TRBV29-1; d_gene: -; abundance: -; j_gene: TRBJ2-7; CDR3nt: TGCAGCGTGGAGGCTACAGGGAGCTCCTACGAGCAGTACTTC; CDR3aa: CSVEATGSSYEQYF
v_gene: TRBV20-1; d_gene: -; abundance: -; j_gene: TRBJ1-2; CDR3nt: TGCAGTGCCGCGGGAGAAAGCTACACCTTC; CDR3aa: CSAAGESYTF
v_gene: TRBV7-8; d_gene: -; abundance: many; j_gene: TRBJ2-1; CDR3nt: TGTGCCAGCAGCGAAGGGGGGAGGTACAATGAGCAGTTCTTC; CDR3aa: CASSEGGRYNEQFF
v_gene: TRBV6-1; d_gene: -; abundance: -; j_gene: TRBJ2-4; CDR3nt: TGTGCCAGCTCCCAGGGGAGCATTCAGTACTTC; CDR3aa: CASSQGSIQYF
v_gene: TRBV20-1; d_gene: TRBD2; abundance: -; j_gene: TRBJ2-1; CDR3nt: TGCAGTGCTCCGGGACTAGCGGGTCGTGGTGAGCAGTTCTTC; CDR3aa: CSAPGLAGRGEQFF
v_gene: TRBV10-3; d_gene: -; abundance: few; j_gene: TRBJ1-2; CDR3nt: TGTGCCATCAGGGGAAACTATGGCTACACCTTC; CDR3aa: CAIRGNYGYTF
v_gene: TRBV28; d_gene: -; abundance: -; j_gene: TRBJ1-5; CDR3nt: TGTGCCAGCAGAAAGGGCTCCCGGCAGCTCCAGCATTTT; CDR3aa: CASRKGSRQLQHF
v_gene: TRBV20-1; d_gene: TRBD1; abundance: -; j_gene: TRBJ1-2; CDR3nt: TGCAGTGCTTGGGGACAGGGAGATAACTATGGCTACACCTTC; CDR3aa: CSAWGQGDNYGYTF
v_gene: TRBV13; d_gene: -; abundance: few; j_gene: TRBJ2-7; CDR3nt: TGTGCCAGCAGCTTAACAGGGTCAAACTCCTACGAGCAGTACTTC; CDR3aa: CASSLTGSNSYEQYF
v_gene: TRBV7-8; d_gene: -; abundance: many; j_gene: TRBJ1-2; CDR3nt: TGTGCCAGCAGCTCGAGGGGAGGGAGAATCTATGGCTACACCTTC; CDR3aa: CASSSRGGRIYGYTF
v_gene: TRBV2; d_gene: TRBD1; abundance: -; j_gene: TRBJ2-3; CDR3nt: TGTGCCAGCAGTGAGACAGGGGGTGAAATTACAGATACGCAGTATTTT; CDR3aa: CASSETGGEITDTQYF
v_gene: TRBV7-8; d_gene: -; abundance: many; j_gene: TRBJ1-2; CDR3nt: TGTGCCAGCAGCTTAACAATAGGACACTACTATGGCTACACCTTC; CDR3aa: CASSLTIGHYYGYTF
v_gene: TRBV14; d_gene: -; abundance: -; j_gene: TRBJ2-5; CDR3nt: TGTGCCAGCAGTTTTAACTGGGGGACCCAAGAGACCCAGTACTTC; CDR3aa: CASSFNWGTQETQYF
v_gene: TRBV7-2; d_gene: TRBD1; abundance: many; j_gene: TRBJ2-5; CDR3nt: TGTGCCAGCAGCTTTAAGACAGGGGTGCGGGAGACCCAGTACTTC; CDR3aa: CASSFKTGVRETQYF
v_gene: TRBV11-2; d_gene: TRBD1; abundance: few; j_gene: TRBJ2-1; CDR3nt: TGTGCCAGCAGCTTTCTAATAGGGGGACAGGTTTACTACAATGAGCAGTTCTTC; CDR3aa: CASSFLIGGQVYYNEQFF
v_gene: TRBV14; d_gene: -; abundance: many; j_gene: TRBJ2-5; CDR3nt: TGTGCCAGCAGCCAAGAGAGGAGAGGACTCCGGTACCAAGAGACCCAGTACTTC; CDR3aa: CASSQERRGLRYQETQYF
v_gene: TRBV6-5; d_gene: -; abundance: few; j_gene: TRBJ2-2; CDR3nt: TGTGCCAGCAGTTACTCGAGGATCGGGGAGCTGTTTTTT; CDR3aa: CASSYSRIGELFF
v_gene: TRBV29-1; d_gene: -; abundance: -; j_gene: TRBJ2-7; CDR3nt: TGCAGCGCGACGGACAGTTCCTACGAGCAGTACTTC; CDR3aa: CSATDSSYEQYF
v_gene: TRBV7-9; d_gene: TRBD1; abundance: -; j_gene: TRBJ2-1; CDR3nt: TGTGCCAGCAGCTTAGGAGGTGGGGACAGAAACAATGAGCAGTTCTTC; CDR3aa: CASSLGGGDRNNEQFF
v_gene: TRBV5-6; d_gene: -; abundance: few; j_gene: TRBJ1-2; CDR3nt: TGTGCCAGCAGCTGGACAGTATTTAAGGATGGCTACACCTTC; CDR3aa: CASSWTVFKDGYTF
v_gene: TRBV25-1; d_gene: TRBD1; abundance: few; j_gene: TRBJ1-1; CDR3nt: TGTGCCAGCAGTGATCCGAACCGGGACAGGGAGAGAACTTTCTTT; CDR3aa: CASSDPNRDRERTFF
v_gene: TRBV10-3; d_gene: -; abundance: -; j_gene: TRBJ1-3; CDR3nt: TGTGCCATCCTCGACAGGCTACCTGGAAACACCATATATTTT; CDR3aa: CAILDRLPGNTIYF
v_gene: TRBV7-6; d_gene: -; abundance: -; j_gene: TRBJ2-1; CDR3nt: TGTGCCAGCAGCTTAGAGCAGGGCGTCTCCTACAATGAGCAGTTCTTC; CDR3aa: CASSLEQGVSYNEQFF
v_gene: TRBV14; d_gene: TRBD1; abundance: few; j_gene: TRBJ2-3; CDR3nt: TGTGCCAGCAGCCAAACCGGGACAGGGGCCTACACAGATACGCAGTATTTT; CDR3aa: CASSQTGTGAYTDTQYF
v_gene: TRBV10-3; d_gene: TRBD2; abundance: -; j_gene: TRBJ2-3; CDR3nt: TGTGCCATCAGTGACGACAAGCGGGGAATAGATACGCAGTATTTT; CDR3aa: CAISDDKRGIDTQYF
v_gene: TRBV10-3; d_gene: TRBD2; abundance: many; j_gene: TRBJ2-1; CDR3nt: TGTGCCGTCGTGGGGGGGAGCTCCTACAATGAGCAGTTCTTC; CDR3aa: CAVVGGSSYNEQFF
v_gene: TRBV4-2; d_gene: TRBD2; abundance: -; j_gene: TRBJ2-2; CDR3nt: TGTGCCTCAGCGGGGGGGCTCGGGGAGCTGTTTTTT; CDR3aa: CASAGGLGELFF
v_gene: TRBV13; d_gene: TRBD1; abundance: few; j_gene: TRBJ2-6; CDR3nt: TGTGCCAGCAGCTTAGGGACAGGGGCCTCTGGGGCCAACGTCCTGACTTTC; CDR3aa: CASSLGTGASGANVLTF
v_gene: TRBV14; d_gene: TRBD1; abundance: many; j_gene: TRBJ1-6; CDR3nt: TGTGCCAGCAGTCCCACGAACAGGGGCTTTAATTCACCCCTCCACTTT; CDR3aa: CASSPTNRGFNSPLHF
v_gene: TRBV7-3; d_gene: TRBD2; abundance: -; j_gene: TRBJ2-1; CDR3nt: TGTGCCAGCAGCACGGGGGGTGACAATGAGCAGTTCTTC; CDR3aa: CASSTGGDNEQFF
v_gene: TRBV7-9; d_gene: TRBD1; abundance: -; j_gene: TRBJ1-1; CDR3nt: TGTGCCAGCAGCCCCGTCCCGGGACAGTCTGAAGCTTTCTTT; CDR3aa: CASSPVPGQSEAFF
v_gene: TRBV6-5; d_gene: -; abundance: -; j_gene: TRBJ2-7; CDR3nt: TGTGCCAGCAGTTACTCACAGGGTGGGAACTACGAGCAGTACTTC; CDR3aa: CASSYSQGGNYEQYF
v_gene: TRBV10-3; d_gene: -; abundance: -; j_gene: TRBJ2-7; CDR3nt: TGTGCCATCAGCTTATTTCAGGACGGCGAATCCTACGAGCAGTACTTC; CDR3aa: CAISLFQDGESYEQYF
v_gene: TRBV5-1; d_gene: -; abundance: -; j_gene: TRBJ1-1; CDR3nt: TGCGCCAGCAGCTTAAGGGGGGCGGACACTGAAGCTTTCTTT; CDR3aa: CASSLRGADTEAFF
v_gene: TRBV20-1; d_gene: -; abundance: few; j_gene: TRBJ2-1; CDR3nt: TGCAGTGCTAGAGAGCGGGCCAGGCCGTACAATGAGCAGTTCTTC; CDR3aa: CSARERARPYNEQFF
v_gene: TRBV19; d_gene: TRBD1; abundance: few; j_gene: TRBJ1-6; CDR3nt: TGTGCCAGTGGGACAGTGCGTCGGTCCTATAATTCACCCCTCCACTTT; CDR3aa: CASGTVRRSYNSPLHF
v_gene: TRBV7-8; d_gene: -; abundance: many; j_gene: TRBJ2-1; CDR3nt: TGTGCCAGCAGCTTAGCCGAGGACCCCGACCGCGCGGAGCAGTTCTTC; CDR3aa: CASSLAEDPDRAEQFF
v_gene: TRBV5-6; d_gene: -; abundance: -; j_gene: TRBJ1-1; CDR3nt: TGTGCCAGCAGCTTGTTGACAGGCGATGACTTTGGCACTGAAGCTTTCTTT; CDR3aa: CASSLLTGDDFGTEAFF
v_gene: TRBV27; d_gene: -; abundance: few; j_gene: TRBJ2-1; CDR3nt: TGTGCCAGCAGTTTAGGGTTAGGGCCCAATGAGCAGTTCTTC; CDR3aa: CASSLGLGPNEQFF
v_gene: TRBV7-9; d_gene: -; abundance: -; j_gene: TRBJ1-1; CDR3nt: TGTGCCATCCTCCAGGACGGGAACACTGAAGCTTTCTTT; CDR3aa: CAILQDGNTEAFF
v_gene: TRBV27; d_gene: -; abundance: few; j_gene: TRBJ2-1; CDR3nt: TGTGCCAGCAGTTTATTTGCTAGTAGCTCCTACAATGAGCAGTTCTTC; CDR3aa: CASSLFASSSYNEQFF
v_gene: TRBV29-1; d_gene: -; abundance: -; j_gene: TRBJ1-2; CDR3nt: TGCAGCGTTGAGGGCTCGGATACTAACTATGGCTACACCTTC; CDR3aa: CSVEGSDTNYGYTF
v_gene: TRBV7-9; d_gene: -; abundance: few; j_gene: TRBJ2-5; CDR3nt: TGTGCCAGCAGCCCCCGGGCGGGGAGGCAGAAAGAGACCCAGTACTTC; CDR3aa: CASSPRAGRQKETQYF
v_gene: TRBV28; d_gene: -; abundance: few; j_gene: TRBJ1-5; CDR3nt: TGTGCCAGCAGGAGGGAAGGACACATCAATCAGCCCCAGCATTTT; CDR3aa: CASRREGHINQPQHF
v_gene: TRBV7-3; d_gene: TRBD1; abundance: many; j_gene: TRBJ2-2; CDR3nt: TGTGCCAGCAGCCTCCTCCGAGGGAGGGGGACAGGGAAGAACACCGGGGAGCTGTTTTTT; CDR3aa: CASSLLRGRGTGKNTGELFF
v_gene: TRBV6-2/TRBV6-3; d_gene: TRBD1; abundance: many; j_gene: TRBJ2-1; CDR3nt: TGTGCCAGCAGGCTCCTACAGGGGCCTCTACCAAATGAGCAGTTCTTC; CDR3aa: CASRLLQGPLPNEQFF